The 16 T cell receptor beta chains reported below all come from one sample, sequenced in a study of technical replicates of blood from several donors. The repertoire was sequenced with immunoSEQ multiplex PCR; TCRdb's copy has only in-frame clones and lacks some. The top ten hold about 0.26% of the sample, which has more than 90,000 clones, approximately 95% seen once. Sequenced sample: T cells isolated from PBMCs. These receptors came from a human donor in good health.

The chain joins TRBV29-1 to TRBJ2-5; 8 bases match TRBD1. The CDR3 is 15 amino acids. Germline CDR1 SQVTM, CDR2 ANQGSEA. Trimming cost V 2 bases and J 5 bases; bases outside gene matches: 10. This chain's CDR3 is CSVESPDRESETQYF. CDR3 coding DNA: TGCAGCGTTGAATCCCCGGACAGGGAATCGGAGACCCAGTACTTC.

The CDR3 region is CASSLWAGRDGYTF. CDR3 coding DNA: TGTGCCAGCAGTTTATGGGCGGGAAGAGATGGCTACACCTTC. The rearrangement uses TRBV28 and TRBJ1-2; no reliable D call. Trimming shortened V by 0 bases and J by 6 bases, and 11 bases separated the two germline ends. Germline values: CDR1 MDHEN, CDR2 SYDVKM. The CDR3 totals 14 residues.

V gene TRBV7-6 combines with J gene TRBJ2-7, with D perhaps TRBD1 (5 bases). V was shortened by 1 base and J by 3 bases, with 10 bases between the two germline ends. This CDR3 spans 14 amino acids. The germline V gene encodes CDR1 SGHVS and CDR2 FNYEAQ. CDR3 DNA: TGTGCCAGCAGCTTAGGCGATCAGGGCTACGAGCAGTACTTC. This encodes CASSLGDQGYEQYF.

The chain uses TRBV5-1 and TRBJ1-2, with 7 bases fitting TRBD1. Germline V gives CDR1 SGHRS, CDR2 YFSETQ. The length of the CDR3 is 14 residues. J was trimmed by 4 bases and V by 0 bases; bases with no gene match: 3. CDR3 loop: CASSLGQGRYGYTF. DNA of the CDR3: TGCGCCAGCAGCTTGGGACAGGGCCGCTATGGCTACACCTTC.

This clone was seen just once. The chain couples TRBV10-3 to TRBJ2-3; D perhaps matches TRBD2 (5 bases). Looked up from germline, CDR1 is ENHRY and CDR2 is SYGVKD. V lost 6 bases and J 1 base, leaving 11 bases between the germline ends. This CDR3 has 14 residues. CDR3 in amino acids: CAIRTREGTDTQYF. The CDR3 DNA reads TGTGCCATCAGAACTAGAGAGGGCACAGATACGCAGTATTTT.

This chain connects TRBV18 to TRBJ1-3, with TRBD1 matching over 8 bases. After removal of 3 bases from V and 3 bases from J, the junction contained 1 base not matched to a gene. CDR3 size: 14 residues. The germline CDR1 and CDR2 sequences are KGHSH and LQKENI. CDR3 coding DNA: TGTGCCAGCTCACCGGGACAGGTTGGAAACACCATATATTTT. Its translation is CASSPGQVGNTIYF.

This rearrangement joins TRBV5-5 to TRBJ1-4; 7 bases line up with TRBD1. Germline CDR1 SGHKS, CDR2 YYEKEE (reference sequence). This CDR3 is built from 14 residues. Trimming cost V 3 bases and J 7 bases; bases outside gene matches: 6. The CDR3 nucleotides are TGTGCCAGCAGCTCGGCTACAGGGGTTGAAAAACTGTTTTTT. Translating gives CASSSATGVEKLFF.

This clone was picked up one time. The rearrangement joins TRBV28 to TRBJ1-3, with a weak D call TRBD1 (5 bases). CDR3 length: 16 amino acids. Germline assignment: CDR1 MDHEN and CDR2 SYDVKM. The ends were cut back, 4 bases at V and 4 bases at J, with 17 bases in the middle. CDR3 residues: CASSSETPGQGNTIYF. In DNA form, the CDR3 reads TGTGCCAGCAGTTCTGAGACCCCCGGACAAGGAAACACCATATATTTT.

CDR3 protein: CASSQGDRVRQPQHF. The DNA of the CDR3 is TGTGCCAGCAGCCAAGGGGACAGGGTCAGGCAGCCCCAGCATTTT. V and J are TRBV4-2 and TRBJ1-5, with 9 bases that match TRBD1. The CDR3 has 15 residues. Germline V gene data show CDR1 as LGHNA and CDR2 as YNFKEQ. Germline trimming cut 1 base from V and 7 bases from J; bases unmatched to any gene: 5.

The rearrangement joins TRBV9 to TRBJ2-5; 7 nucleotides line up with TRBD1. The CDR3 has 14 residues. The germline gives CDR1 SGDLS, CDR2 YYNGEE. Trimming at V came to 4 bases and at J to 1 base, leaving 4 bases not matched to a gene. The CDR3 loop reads CASSPGQRQETQYF. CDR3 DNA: TGTGCCAGCAGCCCGGGACAGCGCCAAGAGACCCAGTACTTC.

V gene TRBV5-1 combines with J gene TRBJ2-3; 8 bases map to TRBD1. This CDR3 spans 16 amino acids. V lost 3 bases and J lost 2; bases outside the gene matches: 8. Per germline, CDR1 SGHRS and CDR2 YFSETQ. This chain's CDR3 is CASSWTGTGDTDTQYF. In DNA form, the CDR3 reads TGCGCCAGCAGCTGGACCGGGACAGGCGACACAGATACGCAGTATTTT. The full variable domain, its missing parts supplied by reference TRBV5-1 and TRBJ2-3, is KAGVTQTPRYLIKTRGQQVTLSCSPISGHRSVSWYQQTPGQGLQFLFEYFSETQRNKGNFPGRFSGRQFSNSRSEMNVSTLELGDSALYLCASSWTGTGDTDTQYFGPGTRLTVL.

This CDR3 reads CASSSQWGRANEKLFF. CDR3 coding DNA: TGCGCCAGCAGTAGCCAATGGGGGCGGGCTAATGAAAAACTGTTTTTT. The chain has TRBV5-1 and TRBJ1-4, with D tentatively TRBD1 (6 bases). The V end lost 5 bases, the J end lost 3 bases, and 17 bases lay between the germline ends. The CDR3 runs to 16 residues. Germline CDR1 SGHRS, CDR2 YFSETQ.

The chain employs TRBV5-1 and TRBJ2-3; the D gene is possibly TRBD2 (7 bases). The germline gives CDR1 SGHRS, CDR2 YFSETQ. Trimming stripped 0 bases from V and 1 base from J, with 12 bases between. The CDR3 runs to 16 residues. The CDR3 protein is CASSLGGGTGTDTQYF. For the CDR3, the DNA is TGCGCCAGCAGCTTGGGGGGGGGCACGGGCACAGATACGCAGTATTTT.

CDR3 coding DNA: TGTGCCAGTAGTATAGGTTCAGGGTCTTACGAGCAGTACTTC. Protein sequence: CASSIGSGSYEQYF. The rearrangement joins TRBV19 to TRBJ2-7; D is perhaps TRBD1 (5 bases). Germline V lookup: CDR1 LNHDA, CDR2 SQIVND (reference sequence). Trimming shortened V by 1 base and J by 4 bases, and 11 bases separated the two germline ends. The CDR3 has 14 residues.

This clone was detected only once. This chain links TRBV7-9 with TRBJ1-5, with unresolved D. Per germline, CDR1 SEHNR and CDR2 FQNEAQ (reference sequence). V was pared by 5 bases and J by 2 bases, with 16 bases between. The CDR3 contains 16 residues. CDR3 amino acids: CASSPDFWYGNQPQHF. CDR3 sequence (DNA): TGTGCCAGCAGCCCGGACTTTTGGTATGGCAATCAGCCCCAGCATTTT.

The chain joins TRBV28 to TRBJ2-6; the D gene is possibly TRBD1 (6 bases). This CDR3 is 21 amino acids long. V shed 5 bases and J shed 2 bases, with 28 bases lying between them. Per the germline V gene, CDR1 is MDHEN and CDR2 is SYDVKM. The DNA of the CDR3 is TGTGCCAGCAGTGCAAATTACCGGGACATGGATTTAATAACTGGGGCCAACGTCCTGACTTTC. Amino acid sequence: CASSANYRDMDLITGANVLTF.